This is a list of T cell receptor beta chains from one sample in a study of T cells after yellow fever vaccination. TCRdb independently ran MiXCR on the 5' RACE reads; one entry per CDR3 protein. This sample has some 560,000 distinct CDR3 sequences; 17% occur once, and the top ten carry about 18%. Sequencing was performed on PBMCs, taken 4 to 5 days after the first yellow fever vaccination. The receptors originated from a man between 18 and 29 years old who received the YFV17D yellow fever vaccine. Both conserved end residues are part of each CDR3. A D gene is named only where the DNA matches it firmly. Clone size is given for some rows only: seen once, a few or many times, or a class if the clone is expanded.

j_call,v_call,clone_size,d_call,cdr3_nt,cdr3_aa
TRBJ2-7,TRBV9,once,-,TGTGCCAGCAGCGCCGGGACGGACCCGATTCGGGAGCAGTACTTC,CASSAGTDPIREQYF
TRBJ2-5,TRBV7-2,few,-,TGTGCCAGCAGCTTACTTGAGCTTATGAAGACCCAGTACTTC,CASSLLELMKTQYF
TRBJ2-3,TRBV5-1,-,TRBD2,TGCGCCAGCAGCTTGGTCGGTAGCGGGGCAGATACGCAGTATTTT,CASSLVGSGADTQYF
TRBJ2-3,TRBV29-1,-,-,TGCAGCGTTGACTTAAGGGGAGATACGCAGTATTTT,CSVDLRGDTQYF
TRBJ2-5,TRBV24-1,few,TRBD2,TGTGCCACCAGTGTCGGGACTAGCGTTGAGACCCAGTACTTC,CATSVGTSVETQYF
TRBJ2-3,TRBV9,few,-,TGTGCCAGCAGCTCTAGAGCGGTTGCGGATACGCAGTATTTT,CASSSRAVADTQYF
TRBJ1-2,TRBV5-4,-,-,TGTGCCAGCAGCCACTTGGAAGGCGGCTACTATGGCTACACCTTC,CASSHLEGGYYGYTF
TRBJ2-1,TRBV7-7,few,-,TGTGCTAGCAGCCCTTCAGGGGACGACAATGAGCAGTTCTTC,CASSPSGDDNEQFF
TRBJ2-5,TRBV11-1,-,TRBD2,TGTGCCAGCAGCCTAGGACTAGAGCAAGAGACCCAGTACTTC,CASSLGLEQETQYF
TRBJ2-7,TRBV3-1,-,-,TGTGCCAGCAGCCAAGCGCCCAGGGGAGCCTACGAGCAGTACTTC,CASSQAPRGAYEQYF
TRBJ1-6,TRBV9,-,-,TGTGCCAGCAGCCCCGCCGGTGGAGTCCCACCCCTCCACTTT,CASSPAGGVPPLHF
TRBJ2-6,TRBV3-1,few,-,TGTGCCAGCAGCCTTGACAGGTTCCAAAGGGGGGCCAACGTCCTGACTTTC,CASSLDRFQRGANVLTF
TRBJ1-5,TRBV7-2,few,-,TGTGCCAGCAGCTTAGGCGGGGGTATAGACCAGCCCCAGCATTTT,CASSLGGGIDQPQHF
TRBJ2-7,TRBV4-2,-,TRBD1,TGTGCCAGCAGCCAAGAAGGGACAGGCCTAACCTACGAGCAGTACTTC,CASSQEGTGLTYEQYF
TRBJ2-4,TRBV7-6,-,-,TGTGCCAGCAGCCCGGGGGTATCTGTAGTAGCCAAAAACATTCAGTACTTC,CASSPGVSVVAKNIQYF
TRBJ2-3,TRBV5-4,few,-,TGTGCCAGCAGCTCACCGGGAACACACACAGATACGCAGTATTTT,CASSSPGTHTDTQYF
TRBJ2-3,TRBV27,few,-,TGTGCCAGCAGTCTCCGGGCCAATCCCACAGATACGCAGTATTTT,CASSLRANPTDTQYF
TRBJ2-5,TRBV24-1,-,-,TGTGCCACCAGTGATACCTACCGGGAGACCCAGTACTTC,CATSDTYRETQYF
TRBJ1-3,TRBV20-1,few,-,TGCAGTGCTAGGAATCCGGGCGCCGGAGGAAACACCATATATTTT,CSARNPGAGGNTIYF
TRBJ2-1,TRBV5-1,-,-,TGCGCCAGCAGGCAAATGGGCTATAATGAGCAGTTCTTC,CASRQMGYNEQFF